The 10 T cell receptor beta chains listed next were all sequenced from one sample in a study of cytomegalovirus exposure and HLA in healthy donors. The primer mix had 60 Vbeta and 13 Jbeta primers. Clones were sequenced by immunoSEQ multiplex PCR, and TCRdb holds only the in-frame ones, with some missing. The profile shows about 130,000 clones, 70% to 90% of them singletons. Sequencing used PBMCs. The receptors here all came from a woman between 35 and 50 years old in good health and CMV-seropositive.

The chain recombines TRBV27 with TRBJ2-7; 8 bases map to TRBD1. There are 14 residues in the CDR3. Unmatched junction bases numbered 9, after V lost 2 bases and J lost 9 bases. Germline V CDR1 and CDR2: MNHEY, SMNVEV (reference sequence). In DNA form, the CDR3 reads TGTGCCAGCAGTTTAGTGGCCACAGGGGGAGGGCAGTACTTC. It specifies CASSLVATGGGQYF.

The chain joins TRBV7-8 to TRBJ1-6; 7 bases map to TRBD1. Germline-derived CDR1 and CDR2 are SGHVS and FQNEAQ. V shed 5 bases, J shed 6 bases, and the junction held 10 bases outside the gene matches. The CDR3 is 16 residues long. Written as DNA, the CDR3 is TGTGCCAGCAGCCTAGTAGTGGGACAGTCTAATTCACCCCTCCACTTT. Its protein product is CASSLVVGQSNSPLHF.

The genes are TRBV4-3 and TRBJ1-4; the D gene is possibly TRBD1 (6 bases). The CDR3 extends over 16 amino acids. V dropped 3 bases and J dropped 10 bases, with 21 bases sitting between them. Germline V CDR1 and CDR2: LGHNA, YSLEER. The CDR3 is CASSQDVRGPHRKLFF. The DNA of the CDR3 is TGCGCCAGCAGCCAGGACGTCAGGGGCCCCCACCGAAAACTGTTTTTT.

This clone was detected only once. The chain recombines TRBV15 with TRBJ1-2, with D possibly TRBD1 on 5 matching bases. V shed 1 base and J shed 2 bases, with 11 bases lying between them. Germline CDR1 is LNHNV and CDR2 is YYDKDF (reference sequence). The CDR3 sequence is 15 residues long. The CDR3 region is CATSRVDSENYGYTF. The CDR3, as DNA: TGTGCCACCAGCAGAGTCGACAGCGAAAACTATGGCTACACCTTC.

The chain combines TRBV6-6 with TRBJ1-5; tentatively, D is TRBD1 (6 bases). Germline CDR1 MNHNY, CDR2 SVGAGI (reference sequence). V was clipped by 6 bases and J by 6 bases, with 12 bases between them. The CDR3 loop spans 13 amino acids. The CDR3 is CASSPETGQPQHF. In nucleotides, the CDR3 is TGTGCCAGCAGCCCCGAGACAGGTCAGCCCCAGCATTTT.

The CDR3 DNA follows: TGTGCCAGCAGTGAGTCAGGGAACTACGAGCAGTACTTC. Protein sequence: CASSESGNYEQYF. The chain combines TRBV25-1 with TRBJ2-7, with D possibly TRBD1 on 5 matching bases. This CDR3 has 13 residues. Trimming removed 3 bases from V and 3 bases from J, with 9 bases in between. From germline, CDR1 is MGHDK and CDR2 SYGVNS.

The chain uses TRBV27 and TRBJ2-6, with D possibly matching TRBD1 (7 bases). The V gene lost 4 bases and the J gene lost 3 bases, with 16 bases spanning the gap. Germline V CDR1 and CDR2: MNHEY, SMNVEV (reference sequence). The CDR3 has 17 residues. CDR3 region: CASSSPHRGGGANVLTF. In nucleotides, the CDR3 is TGTGCCAGCAGTTCTCCGCACAGGGGAGGTGGGGCCAACGTCCTGACTTTC.

In the case of this clone: The DNA is omitted, as the CDR3 cannot be located on it reliably, and the CDR3 follows TCRdb's listing. V gene TRBV7-9 combines with J gene TRBJ1-1; TRBD1 is the table's D call, not checked against the DNA. In germline, CDR1 is SEHNR, CDR2 FQNEAQ (reference sequence). The CDR3 is 12 residues long, counting both termini. The chain's CDR3 is CASSLKVAGGAF.

The chain recombines TRBV2 with TRBJ1-1; D remains unclear. This CDR3 is 15 amino acids long. V shed 1 base and J shed 1 base, with 10 bases lying between them. Germline CDR1 SNHLY, CDR2 FYNNEI. The CDR3 region is CASSEVQAENTEAFF. CDR3 DNA sequence: TGTGCCAGCAGTGAAGTCCAGGCCGAGAACACTGAAGCTTTCTTT.

The CDR3 nucleotides read TGCGCCAGCAGTGAGTCGGTGGGCGCGAACACCGGGGAGCTGTTTTTT. Its protein product is CASSESVGANTGELFF. V and J are TRBV10-1 and TRBJ2-2; no clear D gene. The CDR3 has 16 amino acids. Germline CDR1 reads WNHNN; CDR2 reads SYGVQD (reference sequence). V was pared by 0 bases and J by 0 bases, with 8 bases between.